A selection of T cell receptor beta chains follows, all from one sample in a study of PD-1 and CTLA-4 blockade in melanoma. The protocol was immunoSEQ multiplex PCR, while the TCRdb copy is restricted to in-frame clones and leaves out a portion. The sample carries around 20,000 clones, approximately 88% recorded once. The sequencing used CD8+ T cells from peripheral blood, collected before anti-PD-1 treatment. The receptor set was obtained from a human donor with melanoma. CDR3s include the opening cysteine and the closing phenylalanine or tryptophan. D genes are given only for firm matches. The size of a clone is reported for some rows only, either as once, few or many, or as a class for expanded clones.

>TRBV28|TRBJ1-4|-|-
CASIASTVTNEKLFF
TGTGCCAGCATCGCTTCCACGGTGACTAATGAAAAACTGTTTTTT
>TRBV27|TRBJ2-7|-|TRBD1
CASSSSGTGTYEQYF
TGTGCCAGCAGCAGCTCCGGGACAGGGACCTACGAGCAGTACTTC
>TRBV19|TRBJ1-1|-|-
CASSMDYNTEAFF
TGTGCCAGTAGTATGGATTATAACACTGAAGCTTTCTTT
>TRBV6-5|TRBJ2-5|-|-
CASSSAGRETQYF
TGTGCCAGCAGCTCCGCGGGTAGAGAGACCCAGTACTTC
>TRBV4-3|TRBJ2-2|-|-
CASSQEGGTLTGELFF
TGCGCCAGCAGCCAAGAAGGAGGAACATTGACCGGGGAGCTGTTTTTT
>TRBV28|TRBJ2-7|-|-
CASTLWGDYEQYF
TGTGCCAGCACCCTGTGGGGGGATTACGAGCAGTACTTC
>TRBV9|TRBJ1-1|-|-
CASSHSSGAANTEAFF
TGTGCCAGCAGCCACTCCTCAGGGGCCGCGAACACTGAAGCTTTCTTT
>TRBV5-1|TRBJ1-5|-|-
CASSLESGNQPQHF
TGCGCCAGCAGCTTGGAGTCAGGCAATCAGCCCCAGCATTTT
>TRBV7-9|TRBJ1-6|-|TRBD1
CASSSPRQGGSAPLHF
TGTGCCAGCAGCTCACCTAGACAGGGGGGTTCGGCACCCCTCCACTTT
>TRBV7-8|TRBJ2-2|-|TRBD1
CASSLLQGAVGELFF
TGTGCCAGCAGCTTACTCCAGGGGGCGGTCGGGGAGCTGTTTTTT
>TRBV9|TRBJ2-3|-|TRBD2
CASSGGSGGLTDTQYF
TGTGCCAGCAGCGGCGGGAGCGGGGGGCTGACAGATACGCAGTATTTT
>TRBV4-2|TRBJ2-7|-|TRBD2
CASSHAGGPPEYF
TGTGCCAGCAGCCACGCGGGGGGACCTCCGGAGTACTTC
>TRBV28|TRBJ2-1|-|-
CASSSGSSYNEQFF
TGTGCCAGCAGTTCCGGGAGCTCCTACAATGAGCAGTTCTTC
>TRBV7-6|TRBJ1-1|-|TRBD1
CASSLAPGGGSEAFF
TGTGCCAGCAGCTTAGCCCCCGGAGGGGGCTCTGAAGCTTTCTTT
>TRBV28|TRBJ2-1|-|-
CASSLSSGTPFNEQFF
TGTGCCAGCAGTTTATCCTCCGGGACTCCATTCAATGAGCAGTTCTTC
>TRBV28|TRBJ1-2|once|-
CASSYVGFFYGYTF
TGTGCCAGCAGCTACGTGGGATTTTTTTATGGCTACACCTTC
>TRBV21-1|TRBJ1-2|-|-
CASSKRGRSFGYTF
TGTGCCAGCAGCAAAAGGGGGCGGAGTTTCGGCTACACCTTC
>TRBV15|TRBJ1-4|-|-
CATSSELGGTNEKLFF
TGTGCCACCAGCAGCGAATTGGGGGGGACTAATGAAAAACTGTTTTTT
>TRBV3-1/TRBV3-2|TRBJ2-7|-|TRBD1
CASSPQPGQGGHEQYF
TGTGCCAGCAGCCCACAGCCGGGACAGGGTGGACACGAGCAGTACTTC
>TRBV6-5|TRBJ1-2|-|-
CASHQRGLNYGYTF
TGTGCCAGCCATCAGCGGGGGCTTAACTATGGCTACACCTTC
>TRBV2|TRBJ2-1|-|-
CASSERGDSYNEQFF
TGTGCCAGCAGTGAAAGGGGTGATTCCTACAATGAGCAGTTCTTC
>TRBV29-1|TRBJ1-2|-|TRBD1
CSVDPTGGIYGYTF
TGCAGCGTTGACCCGACAGGGGGGATCTATGGCTACACCTTC
>TRBV4-2|TRBJ1-2|-|-
CASSQDLEWTTF
TGTGCCAGCAGCCAAGACCTCGAATGGACTACCTTC
>TRBV20-1|TRBJ1-1|once|-
CSALVTTEAFF
TGCAGTGCTCTCGTAACCACTGAAGCTTTCTTT
>TRBV10-1|TRBJ1-5|-|-
CAIRKRWRINNQPQHF
TGCGCCATCAGAAAACGGTGGCGGATAAACAATCAGCCCCAGCATTTT
>TRBV7-9|TRBJ1-1|-|-
CASSLESNTEAFF
TGTGCCAGCAGCTTAGAATCGAACACTGAAGCTTTCTTT
>TRBV28|TRBJ2-2|-|-
CASSLWWTNTGELFF
TGTGCCAGCAGTTTATGGTGGACGAACACCGGGGAGCTGTTTTTT
>TRBV27|TRBJ2-2|-|-
CASSPLFPLTGELFF
TGTGCCAGCAGTCCCCTATTCCCCCTGACCGGGGAGCTGTTTTTT
>TRBV28|TRBJ2-7|-|-
CASSFLGVNEQYF
TGTGCCAGCAGTTTTCTGGGGGTGAACGAGCAGTACTTC
>TRBV15|TRBJ2-1|-|TRBD2
CATSSPSGGYNEQFF
TGTGCCACCAGCTCACCTAGCGGGGGCTACAATGAGCAGTTCTTC
>TRBV27|TRBJ2-2|-|-
CASSLNTGELFF
TGTGCCAGCAGTTTAAACACCGGGGAGCTGTTTTTT
>TRBV20-1|TRBJ2-7|-|-
CSASTGTAHEQYF
TGCAGTGCTAGTACCGGGACTGCGCACGAGCAGTACTTC
>TRBV28|TRBJ2-7|-|-
CASRPRGLGDYEQYF
TGTGCCAGCAGACCCCGGGGGCTTGGGGACTACGAGCAGTACTTC
>TRBV20-1|TRBJ2-6|-|-
CSASDPLSGANVLTF
TGCAGTGCTAGTGACCCCCTCTCTGGGGCCAACGTCCTGACTTTC
>TRBV6-6|TRBJ1-2|-|TRBD1
CASSDTEGQNYGYTF
TGTGCCAGCAGTGATACAGAGGGACAGAACTATGGCTACACCTTC
>TRBV28|TRBJ1-1|-|-
CASSLWGSTEAFF
TGTGCCAGCAGTTTATGGGGGAGCACTGAAGCTTTCTTT
>TRBV2|TRBJ1-1|-|TRBD1
CASSEGTGLNTEAFF
TGTGCCAGCAGTGAAGGGACAGGGTTGAACACTGAAGCTTTCTTT
>TRBV29-1|TRBJ2-2|-|TRBD1
CSVEGGANTGELFF
TGCAGCGTGGAAGGGGGCGCGAACACCGGGGAGCTGTTTTTT
>TRBV7-9|TRBJ1-6|-|TRBD1
CASSSQGAANSPLHF
TGTGCCAGCAGCTCACAGGGGGCGGCTAATTCACCCCTCCACTTT